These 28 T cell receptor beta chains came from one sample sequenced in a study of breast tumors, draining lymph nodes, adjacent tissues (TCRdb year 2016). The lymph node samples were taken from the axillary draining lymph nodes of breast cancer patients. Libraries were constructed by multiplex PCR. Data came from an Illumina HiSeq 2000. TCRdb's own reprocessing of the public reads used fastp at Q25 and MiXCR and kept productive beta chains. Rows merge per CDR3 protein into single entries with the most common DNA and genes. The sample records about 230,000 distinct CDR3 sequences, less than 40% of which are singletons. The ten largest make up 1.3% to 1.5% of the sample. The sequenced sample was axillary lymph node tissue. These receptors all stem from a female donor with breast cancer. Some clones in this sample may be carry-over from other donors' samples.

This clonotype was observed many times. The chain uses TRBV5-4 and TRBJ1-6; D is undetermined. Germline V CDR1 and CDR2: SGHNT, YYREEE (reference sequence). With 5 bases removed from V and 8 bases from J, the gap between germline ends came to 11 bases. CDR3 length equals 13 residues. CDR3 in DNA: TGTGCCAGCAGGGCGGTAGGCGATTCACCCCTCCACTTT. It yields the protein CASRAVGDSPLHF.

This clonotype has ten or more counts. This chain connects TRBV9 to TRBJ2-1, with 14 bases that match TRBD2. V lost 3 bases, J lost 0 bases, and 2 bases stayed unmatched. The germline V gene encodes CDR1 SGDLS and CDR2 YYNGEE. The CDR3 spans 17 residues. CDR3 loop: CASSGGTSGSSYNEQFF. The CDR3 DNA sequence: TGTGCCAGCAGCGGCGGGACTAGCGGGAGCTCCTACAATGAGCAGTTCTTC. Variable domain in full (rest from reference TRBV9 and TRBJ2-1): DSGVTQTPKHLITATGQRVTLRCSPRSGDLSVYWYQQSLDQGLQFLIQYYNGEERAKGNILERFSAQQFPDLHSELNLSSLELGDSALYFCASSGGTSGSSYNEQFFGPGTRLTVL.

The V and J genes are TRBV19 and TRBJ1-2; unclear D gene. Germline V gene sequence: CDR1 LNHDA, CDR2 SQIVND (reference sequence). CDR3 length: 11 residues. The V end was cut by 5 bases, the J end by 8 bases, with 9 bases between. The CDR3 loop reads CASSPRRGYTF. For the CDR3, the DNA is TGTGCCAGTAGTCCTAGACGAGGCTACACCTTC. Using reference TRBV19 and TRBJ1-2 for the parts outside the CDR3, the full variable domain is DGGITQSPKYLFRKEGQNVTLSCEQNLNHDAMYWYRQDPGQGLRLIYYSQIVNDFQKGDIAEGYSVSREKKESFPLTVTSAQKNPTAFYLCASSPRRGYTFGSGTRLTVV.

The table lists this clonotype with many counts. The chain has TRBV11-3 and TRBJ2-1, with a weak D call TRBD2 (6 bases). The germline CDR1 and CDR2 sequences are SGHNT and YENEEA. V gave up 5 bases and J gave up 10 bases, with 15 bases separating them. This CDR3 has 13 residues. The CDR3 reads CASSSAARGEQFF. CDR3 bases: TGTGCCAGCAGCAGCGCGGCCCGGGGGGAGCAGTTCTTC.

CDR3 coding DNA: TGCGCCAGCAGCTTGTACGGGGGTCGACAGAACTACGAGCAGTACTTC. Its translation: CASSLYGGRQNYEQYF. This chain uses TRBV5-1 with TRBJ2-7; the D gene is possibly TRBD2 (6 bases). V was cut by 1 base and J by 3 bases, with 17 bases left in between. This CDR3 has 16 amino acids. CDR1 and CDR2 from the germline V gene are SGHRS and YFSETQ.

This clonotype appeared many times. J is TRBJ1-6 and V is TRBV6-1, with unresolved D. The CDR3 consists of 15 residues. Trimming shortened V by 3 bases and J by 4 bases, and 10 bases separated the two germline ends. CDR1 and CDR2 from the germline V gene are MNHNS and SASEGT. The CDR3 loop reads CASSEDGYYNSPLHF. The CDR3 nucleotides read TGTGCCAGCAGTGAGGATGGGTATTATAATTCACCCCTCCACTTT.

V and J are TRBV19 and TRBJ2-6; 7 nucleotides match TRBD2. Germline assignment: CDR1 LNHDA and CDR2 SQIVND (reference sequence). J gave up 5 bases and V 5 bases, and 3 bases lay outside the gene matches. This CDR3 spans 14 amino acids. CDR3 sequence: CASSGLERANVLTF. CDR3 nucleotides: TGTGCCAGTAGTGGACTAGAAAGGGCCAACGTCCTGACTTTC. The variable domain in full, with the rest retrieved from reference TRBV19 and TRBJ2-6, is DGGITQSPKYLFRKEGQNVTLSCEQNLNHDAMYWYRQDPGQGLRLIYYSQIVNDFQKGDIAEGYSVSREKKESFPLTVTSAQKNPTAFYLCASSGLERANVLTFGAGSRLTVL.

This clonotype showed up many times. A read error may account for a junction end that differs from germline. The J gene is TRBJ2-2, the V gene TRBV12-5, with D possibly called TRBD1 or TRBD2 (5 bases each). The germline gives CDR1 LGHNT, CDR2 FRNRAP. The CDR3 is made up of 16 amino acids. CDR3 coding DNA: TGTGCTAGTGGTTTCGCCGGGACGGTGAACACCGGGGAGCCGTTTTTT. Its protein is CASGFAGTVNTGEPFF.

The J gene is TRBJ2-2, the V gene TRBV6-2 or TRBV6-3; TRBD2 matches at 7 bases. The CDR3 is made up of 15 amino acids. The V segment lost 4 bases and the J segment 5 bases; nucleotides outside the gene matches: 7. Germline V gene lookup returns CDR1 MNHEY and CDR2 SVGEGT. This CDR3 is CASSWGGAATGELFF. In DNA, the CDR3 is TGTGCCAGCAGTTGGGGGGGTGCGGCTACCGGGGAGCTGTTTTTT.

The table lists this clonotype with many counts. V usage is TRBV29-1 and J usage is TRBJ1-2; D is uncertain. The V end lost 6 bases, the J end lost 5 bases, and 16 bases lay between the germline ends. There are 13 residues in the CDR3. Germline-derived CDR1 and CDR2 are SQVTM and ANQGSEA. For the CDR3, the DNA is TGCAGCGTCGTGACTGGCCCGGGGTATGGCTACACCTTC. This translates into CSVVTGPGYGYTF.

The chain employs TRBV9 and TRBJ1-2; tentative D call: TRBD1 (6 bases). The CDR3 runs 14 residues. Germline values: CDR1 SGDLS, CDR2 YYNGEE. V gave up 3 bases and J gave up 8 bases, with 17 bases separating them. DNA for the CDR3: TGTGCCAGCAGCGCCGGGACACACTCGGGGGGCTACACCTTC. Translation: CASSAGTHSGGYTF.

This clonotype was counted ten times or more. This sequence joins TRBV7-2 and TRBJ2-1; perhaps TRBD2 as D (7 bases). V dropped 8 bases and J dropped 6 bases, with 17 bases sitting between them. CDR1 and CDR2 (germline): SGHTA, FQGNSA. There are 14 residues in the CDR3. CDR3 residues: CASRRGGAINEQFF. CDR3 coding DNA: TGTGCCAGCCGCCGAGGGGGGGCAATCAATGAGCAGTTCTTC.

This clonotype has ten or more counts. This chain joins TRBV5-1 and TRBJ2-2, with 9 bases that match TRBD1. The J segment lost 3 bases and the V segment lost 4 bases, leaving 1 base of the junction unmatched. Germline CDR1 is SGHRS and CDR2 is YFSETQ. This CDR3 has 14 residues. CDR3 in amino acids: CASSRTGDTGELFF. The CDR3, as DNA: TGCGCCAGCAGCCGGACAGGGGACACCGGGGAGCTGTTTTTT.

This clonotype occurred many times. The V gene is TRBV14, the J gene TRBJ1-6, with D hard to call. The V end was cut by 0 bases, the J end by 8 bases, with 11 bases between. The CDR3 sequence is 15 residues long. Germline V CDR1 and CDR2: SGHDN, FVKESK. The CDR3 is CASSQDVVWDSPLHF. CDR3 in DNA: TGTGCCAGCAGCCAAGATGTGGTTTGGGATTCACCCCTCCACTTT.

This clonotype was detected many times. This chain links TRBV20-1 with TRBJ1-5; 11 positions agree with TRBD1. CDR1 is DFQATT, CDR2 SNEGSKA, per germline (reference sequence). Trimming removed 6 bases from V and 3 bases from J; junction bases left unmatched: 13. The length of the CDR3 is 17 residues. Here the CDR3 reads CSAHKSPGQGVNQPQHF. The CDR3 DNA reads TGCAGTGCACACAAGTCGCCGGGACAGGGGGTCAATCAGCCCCAGCATTTT.

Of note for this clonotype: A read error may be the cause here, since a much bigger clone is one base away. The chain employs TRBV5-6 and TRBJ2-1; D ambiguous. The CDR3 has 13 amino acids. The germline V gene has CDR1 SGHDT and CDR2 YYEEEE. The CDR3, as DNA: TGTGCCAGCAGCCTCAGTTTGGTTAATGAGCAGCTCTTC. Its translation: CASSLSLVNEQLF.

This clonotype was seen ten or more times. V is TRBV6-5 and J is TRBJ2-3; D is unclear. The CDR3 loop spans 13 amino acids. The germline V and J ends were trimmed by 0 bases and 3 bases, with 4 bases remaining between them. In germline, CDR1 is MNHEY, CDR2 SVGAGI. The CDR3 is CASSYSKTDTQYF. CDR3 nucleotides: TGTGCCAGCAGTTACTCGAAGACAGATACGCAGTATTTT.

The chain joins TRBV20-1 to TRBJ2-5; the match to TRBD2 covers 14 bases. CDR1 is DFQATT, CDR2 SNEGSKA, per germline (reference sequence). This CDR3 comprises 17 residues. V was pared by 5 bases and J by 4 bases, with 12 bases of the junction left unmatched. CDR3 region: CSAGGLAGGGLGETQYF. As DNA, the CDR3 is TGCAGTGCTGGAGGACTAGCGGGGGGCGGTCTTGGAGAGACCCAGTACTTC.

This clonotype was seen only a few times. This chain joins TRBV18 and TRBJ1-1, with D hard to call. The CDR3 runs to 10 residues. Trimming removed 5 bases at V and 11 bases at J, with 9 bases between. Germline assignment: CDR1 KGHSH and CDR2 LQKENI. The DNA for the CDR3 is TGTGCCAGCTCAGGAGCCATCGCTTTCTTT. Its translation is CASSGAIAFF.

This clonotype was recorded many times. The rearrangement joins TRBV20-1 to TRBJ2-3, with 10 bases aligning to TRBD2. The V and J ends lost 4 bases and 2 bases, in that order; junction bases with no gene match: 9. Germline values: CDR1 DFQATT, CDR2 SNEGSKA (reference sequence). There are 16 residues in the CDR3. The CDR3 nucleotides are TGCAGTGCTACCCCCTTACTAGCGGGGTCCACAGATACGCAGTATTTT. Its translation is CSATPLLAGSTDTQYF.

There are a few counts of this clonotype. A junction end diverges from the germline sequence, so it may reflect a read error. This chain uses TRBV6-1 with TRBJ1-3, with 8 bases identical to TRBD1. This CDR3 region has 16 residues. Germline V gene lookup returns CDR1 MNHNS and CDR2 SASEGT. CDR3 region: CASSQAPGTGGNTIYF. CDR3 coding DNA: TGTGCCAGCAGTCAAGCGCCCGGGACAGGTGGAAACACCATATATTTT.

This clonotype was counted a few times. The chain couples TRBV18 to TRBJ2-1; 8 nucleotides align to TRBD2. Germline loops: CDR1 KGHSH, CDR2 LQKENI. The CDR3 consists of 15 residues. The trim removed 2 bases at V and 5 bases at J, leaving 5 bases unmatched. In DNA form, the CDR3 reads TGTGCCAGCTCACCAAGTAGCGGGAACAACAATGAGCAGTTCTTC. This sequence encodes CASSPSSGNNNEQFF.

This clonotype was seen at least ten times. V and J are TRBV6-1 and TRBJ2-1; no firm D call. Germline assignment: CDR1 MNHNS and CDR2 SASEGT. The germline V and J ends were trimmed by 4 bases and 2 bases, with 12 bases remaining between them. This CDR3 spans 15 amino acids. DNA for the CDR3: TGTGCCAGCAGTGTGGCTAGTGGGACCTACAATGAGCAGTTCTTC. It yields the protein CASSVASGTYNEQFF.

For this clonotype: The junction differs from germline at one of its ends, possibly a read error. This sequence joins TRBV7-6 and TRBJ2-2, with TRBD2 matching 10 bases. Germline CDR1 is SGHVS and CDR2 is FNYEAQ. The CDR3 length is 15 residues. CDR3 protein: CASSVDSGRTVELFF. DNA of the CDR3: TGTGCCAGCAGCGTCGATAGCGGGAGGACCGTGGAGCTGTTTTTT.

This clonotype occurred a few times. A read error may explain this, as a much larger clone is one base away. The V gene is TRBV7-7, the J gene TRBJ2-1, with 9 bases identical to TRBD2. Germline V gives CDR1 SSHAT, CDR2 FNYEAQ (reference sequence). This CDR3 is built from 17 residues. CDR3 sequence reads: CASSLGSGRLPYNEQFF. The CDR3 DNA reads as TGTGCTAGCAGCTTAGGTAGCGGGAGACTCCCCTACAATGAGCAGTTCTTC.

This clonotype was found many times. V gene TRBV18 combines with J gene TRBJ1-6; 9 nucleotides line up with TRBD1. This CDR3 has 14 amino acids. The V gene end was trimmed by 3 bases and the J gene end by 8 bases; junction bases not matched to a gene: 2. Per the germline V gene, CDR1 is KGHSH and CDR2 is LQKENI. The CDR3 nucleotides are TGTGCCAGCTCACCGGACAGGGGCCATTCACCCCTCCACTTT. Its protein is CASSPDRGHSPLHF. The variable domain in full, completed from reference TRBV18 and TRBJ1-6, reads NAGVMQNPRHLVRRRGQEARLRCSPMKGHSHVYWYRQLPEEGLKFMVYLQKENIIDESGMPKERFSAEFPKEGPSILRIQQVVRGDSAAYFCASSPDRGHSPLHFGNGTRLTVT.

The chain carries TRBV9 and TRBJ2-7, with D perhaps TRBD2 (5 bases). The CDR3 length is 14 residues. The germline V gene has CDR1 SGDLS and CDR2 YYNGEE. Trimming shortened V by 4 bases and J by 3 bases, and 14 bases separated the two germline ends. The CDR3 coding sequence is TGTGCCAGCAGCATTACATTAGCGATCTACGAGCAGTACTTC. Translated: CASSITLAIYEQYF.

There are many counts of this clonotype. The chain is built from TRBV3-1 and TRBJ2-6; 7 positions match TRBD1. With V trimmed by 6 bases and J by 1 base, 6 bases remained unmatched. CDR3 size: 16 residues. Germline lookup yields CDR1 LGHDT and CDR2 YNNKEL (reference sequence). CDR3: CASSRQGWSGANVLTF. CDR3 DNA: TGTGCCAGCAGTCGACAGGGTTGGTCTGGGGCCAACGTCCTGACTTTC.